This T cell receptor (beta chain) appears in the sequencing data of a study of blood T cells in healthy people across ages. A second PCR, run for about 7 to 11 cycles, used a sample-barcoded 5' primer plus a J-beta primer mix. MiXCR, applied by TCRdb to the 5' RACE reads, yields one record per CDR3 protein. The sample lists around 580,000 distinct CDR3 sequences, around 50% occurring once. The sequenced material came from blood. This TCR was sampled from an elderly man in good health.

CDR3 in DNA: TGCAGTGCTACTCCTAGCGGGGGACCTCCTGATACGCAGTATTTT. Residues: CSATPSGGPPDTQYF. This rearrangement joins TRBV20-1 to TRBJ2-3; 10 bases are shared with TRBD2. V dropped 4 bases and J dropped 6; count of bases not matched to a gene: 10. This CDR3 comprises 15 residues. Germline assignment: CDR1 DFQATT and CDR2 SNEGSKA (reference sequence).